This T cell receptor (beta chain) derives from a study of T cell responses to AZD1222 COVID-19 vaccine. This table comes from immunoSEQ multiplex PCR, and its TCRdb copy is limited to in-frame clones, with some not included. The sample yields around 110,000 clones, more than 80% seen once. The CDR3 has 15 amino acids. The germline CDR1 and CDR2 sequences are SGHDT and YYEEEE. V was clipped by 4 bases and J by 1 base; unmatched bases: 5. Sequencing used peripheral blood, obtained on day 0 of AZD1222 vaccination. This clonotype was obtained from an adult in good health. The V gene is TRBV5-6, the J gene TRBJ2-3; 8 bases agree with TRBD1. CDR3 DNA sequence: TGTGCCAGCAGCACCGGACAGGGAGGCACAGATACGCAGTATTTT. Amino acid sequence: CASSTGQGGTDTQYF. Drawing the rest from reference TRBV5-6 and TRBJ2-3, the complete variable domain is DAGVTQSPTHLIKTRGQQVTLRCSPKSGHDTVSWYQQALGQGPQFIFQYYEEEERQRGNFPDRFSGHQFPNYSSELNVNALLLGDSALYLCASSTGQGGTDTQYFGPGTRLTVL.